This is a list of T cell receptor beta chains from one sample in a study of blood T cell repertoires in COVID-19. TCRdb's copy holds only in-frame clones and misses some; the assay was immunoSEQ multiplex PCR. The data contain roughly 330,000 clones, about 90% of them seen just once; the ten biggest clones take up about 5.7%. The sequencing sample was made of PBMCs or T cells enriched from blood (not recorded which). All receptors derive from a woman aged 30 to 39 who had recovered from COVID-19. CDR3s include the opening cysteine and the closing phenylalanine or tryptophan. A D gene is named only where the DNA matches it firmly. Clone size is stated in some rows and not others, as once, few, many or a class when expanded.

j_gene,d_gene,v_gene,abundance,CDR3aa,CDR3nt
TRBJ1-1,-,TRBV3-1/TRBV3-2,-,CASSQLSGNTEAFF,TGTGCCAGCAGCCAATTGAGCGGGAACACTGAAGCTTTCTTT
TRBJ1-2,-,TRBV2,-,CASSEWGPMANSGYTF,TGTGCCAGCAGTGAGTGGGGCCCCATGGCGAATAGTGGCTACACCTTC
TRBJ1-4,-,TRBV2,-,CASRPGATNEKLFF,TGTGCCAGCCGTCCAGGTGCAACTAATGAAAAACTGTTTTTT
TRBJ1-1,TRBD1,TRBV4-2,-,CASSLRDRGPNTEAFF,TGTGCCAGCAGCCTCCGGGACAGGGGCCCGAACACTGAAGCTTTCTTT
TRBJ2-7,-,TRBV6-5,-,CASSYTPPATGTEQYF,TGTGCCAGCAGTTACACGCCGCCAGCGACAGGAACCGAGCAGTACTTC
TRBJ2-1,TRBD1,TRBV6-5,-,CASRVAGGNEQFF,TGTGCCAGTCGTGTGGCAGGGGGCAATGAGCAGTTCTTC
TRBJ1-3,-,TRBV4-2,-,CASSQATAGSGNTIYF,TGTGCCAGCAGCCAAGCAACCGCAGGCTCTGGAAACACCATATATTTT
TRBJ2-3,TRBD2,TRBV7-7,-,CASISVAGGPPSTDTQYF,TGTGCCAGCATCTCCGTAGCGGGGGGGCCTCCTAGCACAGATACGCAGTATTTT
TRBJ2-7,TRBD1,TRBV20-1,-,CSARSRDRVDF,TGCAGTGCTAGAAGCCGGGACAGGGTGGACTTC
TRBJ2-2,TRBD1,TRBV3-1/TRBV3-2,-,CASSHWDRVRTGELFF,TGTGCCAGCAGCCATTGGGACAGGGTTCGCACCGGGGAGCTGTTTTTT
TRBJ1-5,-,TRBV19,-,CASSPRRIGGGNQPQHF,TGTGCCAGTAGTCCCCGACGGATTGGGGGGGGCAATCAGCCCCAGCATTTT
TRBJ2-1,-,TRBV19,-,CASSIGGLYNEQFF,TGTGCCAGTAGTATAGGAGGACTTTACAATGAGCAGTTCTTC
TRBJ2-5,TRBD2,TRBV6-5,-,CASNPGGIGETQYF,TGTGCCAGCAATCCCGGGGGGATAGGGGAGACCCAGTACTTC
TRBJ1-2,-,TRBV5-1,-,CASSLAGGSGYTF,TGCGCCAGCAGCTTGGCTGGAGGGAGCGGCTACACCTTC
TRBJ1-6,-,TRBV6-6,-,CASSSQDSYNSPLHF,TGTGCCAGCAGTTCACAGGACAGTTATAATTCACCCCTCCACTTT
TRBJ2-5,TRBD2,TRBV25-1,-,CASSELLGRGGIWETQYF,TGTGCCAGCAGTGAATTATTGGGACGGGGGGGCATATGGGAGACCCAGTACTTC
TRBJ1-6,TRBD1,TRBV5-6,once,CASSSGTGSSYNSPLHF,TGTGCCAGCAGCTCCGGGACAGGGAGCTCCTATAATTCACCCCTCCACTTT
TRBJ2-3,TRBD2,TRBV7-6,-,CASSLARLAGGSGDTQYF,TGTGCCAGCAGCTTAGCCCGACTAGCGGGGGGGTCGGGCGATACGCAGTATTTT
TRBJ2-7,TRBD1,TRBV27,-,CASKEGQGHFYEQYF,TGTGCCAGCAAAGAGGGACAGGGACACTTCTACGAGCAGTACTTC
TRBJ1-2,-,TRBV19,-,CASSTSDSTNYGYTF,TGTGCCAGTAGTACCTCGGACAGTACTAACTATGGCTACACCTTC
TRBJ2-1,TRBD1,TRBV7-3,-,CASSAYRGDEQFF,TGTGCCAGCAGCGCCTACAGGGGCGATGAGCAGTTCTTC
TRBJ1-5,-,TRBV15,-,CATSTNSRNQPQHF,TGTGCCACCAGCACTAACTCCCGCAATCAGCCCCAGCATTTT
TRBJ1-2,-,TRBV3-1/TRBV3-2,-,CASSQGTVTYGYTF,TGTGCCAGCAGCCAAGGGACAGTCACCTATGGCTACACCTTC
TRBJ1-1,-,TRBV7-6,few,CASSLGGGTTEAFF,TGTGCCAGCAGCTTAGGCGGGGGGACAACTGAAGCTTTCTTT
TRBJ1-2,TRBD1,TRBV6-2/TRBV6-3,-,CASSSGTGASNGYTF,TGTGCCAGCAGTTCCGGGACAGGGGCCTCAAATGGCTACACCTTC
TRBJ1-1,-,TRBV4-3,-,CASSQGLGGEEGIGTEAFF,TGCGCCAGCAGCCAAGGACTAGGGGGGGAGGAGGGGATTGGCACTGAAGCTTTCTTT
TRBJ1-1,-,TRBV27,-,CASSPRTENTEAFF,TGTGCCAGCAGTCCCCGGACAGAGAACACTGAAGCTTTCTTT
TRBJ2-7,TRBD1,TRBV19,-,CASSVRQGEGYEQYF,TGTGCCAGTAGTGTTAGACAGGGGGAAGGCTACGAGCAGTACTTC
TRBJ2-3,TRBD2,TRBV5-1,-,CASSFQAGNTDTQYF,TGCGCCAGCAGCTTTCAAGCGGGGAACACAGATACGCAGTATTTT
TRBJ2-3,-,TRBV19,-,CASSIAITDTQYF,TGTGCCAGTAGTATCGCGATCACAGATACGCAGTATTTT
TRBJ2-1,-,TRBV7-3,-,CASSIDSTSSYNEQFF,TGTGCCAGCAGCATAGACTCGACGAGCTCCTACAATGAGCAGTTCTTC
TRBJ2-5,-,TRBV11-2,-,CASTGDQETQYF,TGTGCCAGCACCGGGGACCAAGAGACCCAGTACTTC
TRBJ2-3,TRBD2,TRBV3-1/TRBV3-2,-,CASSPGLAGGNTQYF,TGTGCCAGCAGCCCCGGACTAGCGGGGGGGAATACGCAGTATTTT
TRBJ2-1,TRBD1,TRBV6-2/TRBV6-3,-,CASSYSTGHHIINEQFF,TGTGCCAGCAGTTACTCGACAGGGCACCATATAATCAATGAGCAGTTCTTC
TRBJ1-5,-,TRBV28,-,CASSLGGSNQPQHF,TGTGCCAGCAGTTTAGGAGGCAGCAATCAGCCCCAGCATTTT
TRBJ1-2,-,TRBV19,-,CASSGQGDYGYTF,TGTGCCAGTAGTGGCCAGGGCGACTATGGCTACACCTTC
TRBJ1-1,TRBD1,TRBV5-1,-,CASSLFWDRGAEAFF,TGCGCCAGCAGCTTGTTTTGGGACAGGGGCGCTGAAGCTTTCTTT
TRBJ2-3,-,TRBV7-2,-,CASSRILGPTDTQYF,TGTGCCAGCAGCCGTATACTAGGTCCCACAGATACGCAGTATTTT
TRBJ1-5,TRBD1,TRBV3-1/TRBV3-2,many,CASSLGTGGTVRPQHF,TGTGCCAGCAGCCTCGGGACAGGGGGCACTGTACGGCCCCAGCATTTT
TRBJ2-2,TRBD2,TRBV5-6,-,CASSPRAGGATGELFF,TGTGCCAGCAGCCCGCGCGCCGGGGGGGCCACCGGGGAGCTGTTTTTT